This T cell receptor (beta chain) was sequenced for a study of regulatory T cells in long-lasting Graves disease. Study results and limitations: Newly diagnosed patients shared about a thousand public clonotypes; persistent patients shared approximately 2,700. Gene preferences differed: TRBV28, TRBJ1-2, TRBJ2-5 in persistent cases.

Time point denoted: persistent/refractory GD, antithyroid drugs over 5 years with positive TRAb. PBMCs provided the RNA from which the TCR library was made. Libraries of TCR beta came from iRepertoire HTBI primers plus Arm-PCR of CDR3 regions. MiXCR, run by TCRdb on the multiplex PCR reads, gives a single entry per CDR3 protein. Found here are fewer than 600,000 distinct CDR3 sequences, roughly 23% of them singletons; the top ten hold around 13%. Germline-derived CDR1 and CDR2 are GTSNPN and SVGIG (reference sequence). Between the trimmed V and J ends, which lost 4 bases and 0 bases, there was a span of 6 bases. The CDR3 is 12 amino acids. This clonotype was found many times. What it binds is not known.

V is TRBV30 and J is TRBJ1-1, with no clear D. The clonotype was recovered from a female donor with Graves disease. This specimen consisted of peripheral blood mononuclear cells (PBMCs), obtained when the disease was refractory, from a patient treated with antithyroid drugs. CDR3 in amino acids: CAWNLMNTEAFF. The CDR3 bases are TGTGCCTGGAACCTGATGAACACTGAAGCTTTCTTT. The variable domain in full, completed from reference TRBV30 and TRBJ1-1, reads SQTIHQWPATLVQPVGSPLSLECTVEGTSNPNLYWYRQAAGRGLQLLFYSVGIGQISSEVPQNLSASRPQDRQFILSSKKLLLSDSGFYLCAWNLMNTEAFFGQGTRLTVV.